Each of the 8 T cell receptor beta chains below was sequenced from the same sample in a study of T cell responses to AZD1222 COVID-19 vaccine. Produced via immunoSEQ multiplex PCR; TCRdb's table is partial and in-frame only. Counted here are around 100,000 clones, 80% to 95% occurring once; the ten biggest clones make up about 5%. The source material was peripheral blood, sampled on day 0 of AZD1222 vaccination. Receptors originate from an adult in good health.

Of note for this clone: The junction differs from germline at one of its ends, possibly a read error. The J gene is TRBJ1-1, the V gene TRBV2, with unresolved D. Germline V gene sequence: CDR1 SNHLY, CDR2 FYNNEI. This CDR3 has 15 amino acids. The CDR3 sequence is CASSPTALGYADAFF. In nucleotides, the CDR3 is TGTGCCAGCAGTCCGACCGCCCTAGGCTACGCTGACGCTTTCTTT.

The chain links TRBV5-4 to TRBJ2-5; 10 nucleotides agree with TRBD2. Germline V gene data show CDR1 as SGHNT and CDR2 as YYREEE (reference sequence). V lost 2 bases and J lost 2; bases outside the gene matches: 0. The CDR3 extends over 14 amino acids. The DNA for the CDR3 is TGTGCCAGCAGCTTAGCGGGGGGGCAAGAGACCCAGTACTTC. The encoded protein is CASSLAGGQETQYF.

The rearrangement links TRBV9 to TRBJ2-3; D is perhaps TRBD2 (5 bases). The CDR3 sequence is 18 residues long. Germline V gene lookup returns CDR1 SGDLS and CDR2 YYNGEE. V lost 0 bases and J 0 bases, leaving 17 bases between the germline ends. The DNA of the CDR3 is TGTGCCAGCAGCGTAGGCCTGGGAGCGATTACTAGCACAGATACGCAGTATTTT. Protein product: CASSVGLGAITSTDTQYF.

The chain links TRBV19 to TRBJ1-2, with a weak D call TRBD1 (6 bases). Germline lookup yields CDR1 LNHDA and CDR2 SQIVND (reference sequence). This CDR3 has 13 amino acids. V was clipped by 5 bases and J by 8 bases, with 15 bases between them. The CDR3 sequence: CASSPSGVTGYTF. The DNA of the CDR3 is TGTGCCAGTAGTCCGTCAGGGGTTACCGGCTACACCTTC.

The chain links TRBV5-4 to TRBJ1-1; unclear D gene. This CDR3 contains 13 residues. Looked up from germline, CDR1 is SGHNT and CDR2 is YYREEE (reference sequence). V was shortened by 4 bases and J by 3 bases, with 10 bases between the two germline ends. CDR3 DNA sequence: TGTGCCAGCAGCAACAGTCCTGACACTGAAGCTTTCTTT. Translated, it gives CASSNSPDTEAFF. Together with reference TRBV5-4 and TRBJ1-1, the CDR3 gives the full variable domain: ETGVTQSPTHLIKTRGQQVTLRCSSQSGHNTVSWYQQALGQGPQFIFQYYREEENGRGNFPPRFSGLQFPNYSSELNVNALELDDSALYLCASSNSPDTEAFFGQGTRLTVV.

This clone was detected once. The rearrangement links TRBV10-3 to TRBJ1-1, with D hard to call. The CDR3 consists of 13 residues. The ends were cut back, 8 bases at V and 4 bases at J, with 14 bases in the middle. Germline V gene sequence: CDR1 ENHRY, CDR2 SYGVKD. In DNA form, the CDR3 reads TGTGCCATCCGGGAGGGAGGGATCACTGAAGCTTTCTTT. Amino acid sequence: CAIREGGITEAFF.

V is TRBV4-3 and J is TRBJ2-6; 7 bases align to TRBD1. There are 17 residues in the CDR3. Per the germline V gene, CDR1 is LGHNA and CDR2 is YSLEER. The ends lost 5 bases at V and 0 bases at J; junction bases unmatched: 7. Here the CDR3 reads CASSYVAGGSGANVLTF. The CDR3 DNA is TGCGCCAGCAGCTACGTGGCAGGGGGCTCTGGGGCCAACGTCCTGACTTTC.

The gene calls are TRBV9 and TRBJ2-1; D might be TRBD1 or TRBD2, each matching 5 bases. Germline CDR1 reads SGDLS; CDR2 reads YYNGEE. Between the trimmed V and J ends, which lost 4 bases and 4 bases, there was a span of 15 bases. This CDR3 is built from 15 residues. In nucleotides, the CDR3 is TGTGCCAGCAGCCCTCTGGGACGCATGTACAATGAGCAGTTCTTC. Encoded protein: CASSPLGRMYNEQFF. Complete variable domain (other parts from reference TRBV9 and TRBJ2-1): DSGVTQTPKHLITATGQRVTLRCSPRSGDLSVYWYQQSLDQGLQFLIQYYNGEERAKGNILERFSAQQFPDLHSELNLSSLELGDSALYFCASSPLGRMYNEQFFGPGTRLTVL.